The rows below give T cell receptor beta chains drawn from one sample of a study of blood T cell repertoires in COVID-19. Measured with immunoSEQ multiplex PCR; TCRdb has only the in-frame clones, and not every one. The data contain some 130,000 clones, more than 85% of them singletons. Sequencing was done on a sample of peripheral blood. Receptor source: a man in his fifties or sixties with active or convalescent COVID-19. CDR3s leave out the opening cysteine and the closing phenylalanine or tryptophan. The D gene is left open where the match is weak.

>TRBV5-4|TRBD2|TRBJ2-1
ASSLRLAGADEQF
>TRBV7-9|NA|TRBJ1-2
ASSPPEGGYT
>TRBV2|TRBD1|TRBJ1-4
ASSGVTSGTEGEKLF
>TRBV16|NA|TRBJ1-5
ASSPGENQPQH
>TRBV6-5|NA|TRBJ1-3
ASLAGSGNTIY
>TRBV28|NA|TRBJ2-4
ASSLDTGLQY
>TRBV19|NA|TRBJ1-2
ASSIDRQNYGYT
>TRBV9|TRBD2|TRBJ2-1
ASSVEISGRALGNEQF
>TRBV15|TRBD2|TRBJ2-3
ATSLAGADTQY
>TRBV14|NA|TRBJ2-6
ASSDRTVSGANVLT
>TRBV4-3|NA|TRBJ1-2
ASSQALSGSTGYT
>TRBV6-2/TRBV6-3|NA|TRBJ2-3
ASSYSLAGATDTQY
>TRBV4-1|TRBD2|TRBJ2-1
ASSQIGGRASGNEQF
>TRBV10-1|NA|TRBJ1-5
AKLKQGGPGGNQPQH
>TRBV5-4|NA|TRBJ1-3
ASSSDSFGGNTIY
>TRBV24-1|NA|TRBJ2-3
ATSDFTSWY